One sample yielded the 12 T cell receptor beta chains listed below, sequenced in a study of cytomegalovirus exposure and HLA in healthy donors. This PCR relied on a set of 60 Vbeta primers and 13 Jbeta primers. The repertoire was sequenced with immunoSEQ multiplex PCR; TCRdb's copy has only in-frame clones and lacks some. In the table there are about 150,000 clones, nearly 80% of which are singletons. The source material was PBMCs. All receptors derive from a male donor in good health and CMV-seronegative.

This clone was picked up one time. The V gene is TRBV25-1, the J gene TRBJ2-7, with a weak D call TRBD2 (7 bases). Germline assignment: CDR1 MGHDK and CDR2 SYGVNS. V lost 4 bases to trimming and J lost 2 bases, with 15 bases between them. This CDR3 is 15 amino acids long. CDR3 in amino acids: CASSGFRGATYEQYF. CDR3 DNA: TGTGCCAGCAGTGGGTTCCGGGGGGCCACCTACGAGCAGTACTTC.

This chain uses TRBV30 with TRBJ1-4; 9 nucleotides line up with TRBD1. The trim removed 1 base at V and 8 bases at J, leaving 5 bases unmatched. CDR3 length: 14 amino acids. The germline CDR1 and CDR2 sequences are GTSNPN and SVGIG (reference sequence). CDR3: CAWSADRGEEKLFF. The CDR3 DNA follows: TGTGCCTGGAGTGCGGACAGGGGAGAAGAAAAACTGTTTTTT. Filled out from reference TRBV30 and TRBJ1-4, the complete variable domain reads SQTIHQWPATLVQPVGSPLSLECTVEGTSNPNLYWYRQAAGRGLQLLFYSVGIGQISSEVPQNLSASRPQDRQFILSSKKLLLSDSGFYLCAWSADRGEEKLFFGSGTQLSVL.

This chain joins TRBV2 and TRBJ1-4; D uncertain. This CDR3 spans 14 amino acids. The germline V gene encodes CDR1 SNHLY and CDR2 FYNNEI. V was shortened by 6 bases and J by 4 bases, with 12 bases between the two germline ends. The CDR3, as DNA: TGTGCCAGCAGGGAGGGAAGAAGTAATGAAAAACTGTTTTTT. As protein: CASREGRSNEKLFF.

There are a few counts of this clone. The chain couples TRBV5-6 to TRBJ1-4, with 9 bases that match TRBD1. CDR1 and CDR2 (germline): SGHDT, YYEEEE. J was trimmed by 8 bases and V by 1 base; bases with no gene match: 6. This CDR3 is 15 amino acids long. The DNA for the CDR3 is TGTGCCAGCAGCTTGAAGACAGGGGGAGGGGAAAAACTGTTTTTT. Protein sequence: CASSLKTGGGEKLFF.

The chain combines TRBV5-4 with TRBJ2-7; the match to TRBD2 covers 13 bases. Unmatched junction bases numbered 6, after V lost 4 bases and J lost 2 bases. Germline V lookup: CDR1 SGHNT, CDR2 YYREEE (reference sequence). The CDR3 runs 16 residues. DNA of the CDR3: TGTGCCAGCAGCCTACTAACTAGCGGGGGGGCCTACGAGCAGTACTTC. Translation gives CASSLLTSGGAYEQYF.

The chain couples TRBV30 to TRBJ1-2; 7 bases fit TRBD1. The CDR3 totals 14 residues. Trimming cost V 5 bases and J 8 bases; bases outside gene matches: 14. CDR1 is GTSNPN and CDR2 is SVGIG in the germline V gene (reference sequence). The CDR3 is CAWGHNRGKEGYTF. In nucleotides, the CDR3 is TGTGCCTGGGGACATAACAGGGGAAAAGAGGGCTACACCTTC.

This rearrangement joins TRBV11-3 to TRBJ2-2; 9 nucleotides match TRBD2. CDR3 size: 18 residues. CDR1 is SGHNT and CDR2 is YENEEA in the germline V gene. Losses at the gene ends were 0 bases for V and 5 bases for J; bases not matched to a gene: 10. CDR3 in DNA: TGTGCCAGCAGCTTAGATCCTTCTGCGGGGGGGGGTACCGGGGAGCTGTTTTTT. This codes for CASSLDPSAGGGTGELFF.

This chain links TRBV11-2 with TRBJ2-5, with 9 bases identical to TRBD2. Germline loops: CDR1 SGHAT, CDR2 FQNNGV. Trimming took 1 base from V and 3 from J; bases not matched to a gene: 6. This CDR3 spans 16 amino acids. The CDR3 DNA follows: TGTGCCAGCAGCTTAGCGCCTAGCGGGGCGGAAGAGACCCAGTACTTC. Translation gives CASSLAPSGAEETQYF.

The chain combines TRBV10-3 with TRBJ2-6; tentative D call: TRBD1 (5 bases). The V end was cut by 6 bases, the J end by 4 bases, with 13 bases between. Germline-derived CDR1 and CDR2 are ENHRY and SYGVKD. This CDR3 has 15 residues. This CDR3 reads CAISLGQTGANVLTF. CDR3 coding DNA: TGTGCCATCAGCCTTGGACAAACAGGGGCCAACGTCCTGACTTTC.

The V call is TRBV19, the J call TRBJ1-6, with D perhaps matching TRBD1 (5 bases). From germline, CDR1 is LNHDA and CDR2 SQIVND (reference sequence). The V end was cut by 2 bases, the J end by 8 bases, with 13 bases between. The CDR3 is 15 amino acids. CDR3 residues: CASSISQGYDSPLHF. The CDR3 coding sequence is TGTGCCAGTAGTATAAGTCAGGGTTACGATTCACCCCTCCACTTT.

A single count supports this clone. This chain uses TRBV9 with TRBJ1-2, with 10 bases matching TRBD1. The CDR3 is made up of 13 amino acids. Looked up from germline, CDR1 is SGDLS and CDR2 is YYNGEE. V was pared by 1 base and J by 8 bases, with 2 bases of the junction left unmatched. The DNA of the CDR3 is TGTGCCAGCAGCGTACCGGGACAGGGGGGCTACACCTTC. The encoded protein is CASSVPGQGGYTF.

The V call is TRBV5-6, the J call TRBJ1-2; TRBD1 matches 8 bases. Per germline, CDR1 SGHDT and CDR2 YYEEEE. V trimming: 4 bases; J trimming: 4 bases; junction bases outside the gene matches: 9. CDR3 size: 15 residues. The DNA of the CDR3 is TGTGCCAGCAGCGTCGGACAGGGTAGGAGCTATGGCTACACCTTC. Residues: CASSVGQGRSYGYTF.